This TCR beta chain was profiled in a study of T-cell reconstitution after alpha-beta-depleted transplantation in children. General study points: Several hundred expanded graft clones reportedly supplied alpha-beta T cells about two months after transplant.

This clonotype has at least ten counts. What it recognizes is unknown. The CDR3 consists of 12 residues. Per germline, CDR1 DFQATT and CDR2 SNEGSKA (reference sequence). V shed 6 bases, J shed 8 bases, and the junction held 6 bases outside the gene matches. Molecular barcoding with unique molecular identifiers was used for the TCRbeta library. TCRdb used MiXCR to reprocess the PCR reads, holding one entry per CDR3 protein. The repertoire consists of over 25,000 distinct CDR3 sequences, with roughly 6.7% occurring once and the leading ten covering 27%. The origin of this receptor is a child less than two years old who had a stem cell transplant for acute myeloid leukemia, so the T cells may come from the graft donor. Sequencing was performed on peripheral blood, taken 60 days after TCRalphabeta/CD19-depleted stem cell transplant. V and J are TRBV20-1 and TRBJ2-1, with 8 nucleotides matching TRBD1. CDR3 protein: CSARPGGDEQFF. The CDR3 DNA sequence: TGCAGTGCCCGTCCAGGGGGCGATGAGCAGTTCTTC.